This TCR beta chain was sequenced during a study of high-grade serous ovarian cancer treatment subgroups. Libraries were prepared by immunoSEQ multiplex PCR; TCRdb keeps only in-frame clonotypes and omits some of them. The sample has some 27,000 clones, around 84% seen once. Tumor samples were taken before definitive surgery or chemotherapy. Germline-derived CDR1 and CDR2 are SGHAT and FQNNGV. The CDR3 has 17 amino acids. V trimming: 1 base; J trimming: 8 bases; junction bases outside the gene matches: 13. Sequences were obtained from tumor tissue. This clonotype originated in a human donor with high-grade serous ovarian cancer. This chain connects TRBV11-2 to TRBJ2-4; TRBD2 agrees at 8 bases. CDR3 in amino acids: CASSLAGGSGAGDIQYF. CDR3 nucleotide sequence: TGTGCCAGCAGCTTAGCGGGAGGATCAGGAGCGGGGGACATTCAGTACTTC. Drawing the rest from reference TRBV11-2 and TRBJ2-4, the complete variable domain is EAGVAQSPRYKIIEKRQSVAFWCNPISGHATLYWYQQILGQGPKLLIQFQNNGVVDDSQLPKDRFSAERLKGVDSTLKIQPAKLEDSAVYLCASSLAGGSGAGDIQYFGAGTRLSVL.